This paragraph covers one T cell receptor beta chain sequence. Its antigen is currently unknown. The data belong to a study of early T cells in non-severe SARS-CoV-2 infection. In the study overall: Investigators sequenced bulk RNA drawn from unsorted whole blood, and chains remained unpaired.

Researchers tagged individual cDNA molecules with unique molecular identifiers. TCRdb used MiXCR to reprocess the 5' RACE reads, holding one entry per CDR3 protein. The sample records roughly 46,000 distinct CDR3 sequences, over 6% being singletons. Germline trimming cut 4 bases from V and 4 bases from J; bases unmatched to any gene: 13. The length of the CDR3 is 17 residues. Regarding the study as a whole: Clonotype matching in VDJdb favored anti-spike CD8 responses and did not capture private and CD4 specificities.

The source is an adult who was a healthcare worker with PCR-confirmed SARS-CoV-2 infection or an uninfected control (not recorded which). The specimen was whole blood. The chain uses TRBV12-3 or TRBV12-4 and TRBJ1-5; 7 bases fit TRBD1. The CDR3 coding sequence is TGTGCCAGCAGTTGGGGGAACCGGGACAGCCAAAATCAGCCCCAGCATTTT. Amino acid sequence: CASSWGNRDSQNQPQHF.